This T cell receptor (beta chain) was retrieved from a study of blood T cell repertoires in COVID-19. Looked up from germline, CDR1 is SGHNT and CDR2 is YENEEA. Losses at the gene ends were 4 bases for V and 3 bases for J; bases not matched to a gene: 11. The CDR3 covers 18 residues. Produced via immunoSEQ multiplex PCR; TCRdb's table is partial and in-frame only. The sample yields hundreds of thousands of clones, more than 75% seen once. The chain carries TRBV11-3 and TRBJ2-1; 11 bases fit TRBD2. The specimen was peripheral blood. The sequence derives from a young woman who had recovered from COVID-19. In DNA form, the CDR3 reads TGTGCCAGCAGCTCCTCCGACGGGACTAGCGGACACTACAATGAGCAGTTCTTC. It encodes CASSSSDGTSGHYNEQFF.